The present entry profiles one TCR beta chain with its context. Its antigen is undetermined. This sample is part of a study of shared clonotypes between healthy human individuals. Study findings and constraints: Despite large depth, rarefaction showed incomplete sorted-subset sequencing.

Assay used: immunoSEQ multiplex PCR; TCRdb lists only in-frame clones, some missing. The sample holds over 850,000 clones, approximately 80% seen once. V lost 1 base, J lost 5 bases, and 14 bases lay in between. The CDR3 is made up of 15 amino acids. The germline CDR1 and CDR2 sequences are MNHNS and SASEGT. Sequencing used memory CD4+ T cells from PBMCs. Subset reported: CD45RA-negative fraction. This chain connects TRBV6-1 to TRBJ1-2, with D maybe TRBD1 (6 bases). The origin of this receptor is a young man in good health. Some clones in this sample may be carry-over from other donors' samples. The CDR3 nucleotides are TGTGCCAGCAGTGAAGGTGCAGGGGCGGGATATGGCTACACCTTC. Amino acid sequence: CASSEGAGAGYGYTF.